This TCR beta chain stems from a study of cytomegalovirus exposure and HLA in healthy donors (dated by TCRdb to 2016 to 2017). In the study overall: An earlier analysis of approximately 640 of the donors reported 250 to 350 Gb of sequence data and approximately 110 million unique TCR beta sequences from roughly 200 million T cells. About five DR-DQ haplotypes were treated as single units for association and clustering because of strong linkage in the cohort. On average, around 230,000 unique TCR beta nucleotide sequences were sequenced per donor among about 400 genotyped donors of the cohort, with around 19% of those sequences being non-productive. Using immunosequencing, the study profiled T cell repertoires from 550 to 750 subjects and related those repertoires to cytomegalovirus serostatus. Every repertoire in the discovery cohort had been generated on one and the same sequencing platform. HLA typing covered class I and class II loci at four-digit resolution. Donor age, sex, ethnicity and CMV serostatus were compiled alongside the repertoire data. To study patterns of TCR occurrence, a later analysis re-analyzed previously published TCR beta repertoires from several hundred donors and added high-resolution HLA genotyping. The study combined high-throughput TCR immunosequencing, statistical association of individual TCRs with disease status, and machine learning to predict cytomegalovirus infection status. Approximately 310 gigabases of sequencing data and 80 million or so unique TCR sequences were included in an early release covering around 650 HLA-typed donors. An earlier analysis of 587 of the donors used high-throughput TCR beta sequencing to judge whether each TCR beta V gene segment behaved as functional or pseudogenic. Rather than using new phenotypic data, the later analysis identified candidate immune exposures from TCR beta sequences and from how often those sequences occurred across donors. The number of typed donors differed by locus: 629-630 for A, B, C, DRB1 and DQB1; 500 to 550 for DQA1; approximately 610 for DPA1; and some 450 for DPB1. The study aimed to test whether cataloging public T cell receptors could reveal signatures of past pathogen exposure. In a later genetic analysis, genome-wide SNP genotypes for 398 of the 666 donors were used, and that subset was treated as a discovery cohort. Along with the approximately 650-subject first cohort, a separate validation cohort of around 110 different subjects was used. Of the roughly 420 genotyped donors, 75% to 85% were placed in the genetic ancestry cluster associated with self-reported Caucasian donors. Study-wide conclusions, independent of this receptor: Compared with equally common non-associated chains, HLA-associated TCR beta chains in a later analysis were more clonally expanded and had lower generation probabilities. Most TCR sequences were seen in very few donors, while some public TCRs were found in many individuals. An association between a missense DCLRE1C variant and V-gene and J-gene trimming of TCR beta chains was found in a later genetic analysis and replicated in an independent cohort. Linkage disequilibrium might explain the correlated functional status among segregating V segments, but an unknown experimental factor could not be ruled out. About 15 rarely observed V segments, including chromosome 9 orphons, were excluded from the earlier analysis of several hundred of the donors because counts were too low. The classifier was reported to diagnose cytomegalovirus status with high specificity and sensitivity in both the original and validation cohorts. Because HLA typing was missing for some donors at each locus, association tests included only the typed subset. According to a later analysis, most CMV-associated TCR beta chains appeared to be HLA-restricted, and the HLA associations seemed to be driven largely by CMV exposure. CMV serostatus was the only immune exposure information available for the cohort. Because the 87-base-pair reads could not distinguish some IMGT-functional V segments, including TRBV6-2 and TRBV6-3, those segments were excluded. Several of the top co-occurrence clusters appeared to be linked to parvovirus B19, influenza, CMV and Epstein-Barr virus, according to a later analysis. A few of the identified cytomegalovirus-associated TCR beta chains were confirmed in vitro to be specific for cytomegalovirus antigens. In a later analysis, 16,951 TCR beta sequences were associated with specific HLA alleles at a false discovery rate of 0.05. A further reported finding was that TCR beta sequences accurately predicted the HLA-A and HLA-B alleles for most subjects in the first cohort. Only TCR beta chains were sequenced in this cohort, and the absence of alpha or paired-chain data limited detectable features. The authors suggested that the approach could potentially be generalized to other disease states and immunological phenotypes. According to a later genetic analysis, donors in an Asian-associated ancestry cluster had fewer N-insertions in productive TCRs than the roughly 660-donor mean. Strong co-occurrence of HLA alleles, especially DR and DQ, made assigning TCR associations to individual alleles difficult. In the study, some 160 TCR beta chains were listed as associated with cytomegalovirus. Sequencing depth was assumed to be roughly uniform across donors in the presence/absence analyses, though that assumption may not hold. A later analysis found that TCR association rates varied across HLA loci, with DRB1 alleles showing the most associated TCRs and HLA-C alleles the fewest. A cluster of highly shared sequence variants was judged likely to be a technical artifact of the sequencing pipeline. An earlier analysis of roughly 570 of the donors showed that most TCR beta V segments appeared in productive rearrangements either about 90% or about 30% of the time, which broadly matched IMGT annotations.

The library was made by the immunoSEQ multiplex PCR assay. For the multiplex PCR, a mixture combining 60 forward primers for TCR Vbeta segments and 13 reverse primers for TCR Jbeta segments was used. A multiplex PCR assay on genomic DNA amplified the CDR3 region of rearranged TCR beta genes. On the Illumina HiSeq System, the amplified TCR beta libraries were sequenced as 87-base-pair reads. On the authors' methods: A later analysis counted tens of millions of unique TCR beta chains across the 670 or so repertoires, and around 12 million of these chains were shared by at least two donors. Raw reads were error-corrected and collapsed into unique sequences by a nearest-neighbor algorithm in which closely related sequences were merged to remove PCR and sequencing errors. V, D and J gene segments were assigned by aligning CDR3 sequences to IMGT reference sequences. For a sequence to be retained, a match of at least six nucleotides to both a V gene segment and a J gene segment was required. A rearrangement counted as productive if the CDR3 had no stop codons and remained in frame with V and J, and every other rearrangement counted as non-productive. CDR3 was defined by IMGT convention, running from the second conserved V-encoded cysteine to the conserved J-encoded phenylalanine. The earlier analysis of about 560 of the donors excluded any sequence lacking an unambiguous match to a single V gene segment. An earlier analysis of fewer than 750 of the donors called V segments functional above 56.7% productive rearrangements and segregating when the between-donor standard deviation exceeded 5%. A statistical classification framework was built for diagnosing cytomegalovirus status from the catalog of TCR beta chain sequences. In a later analysis, V and J genes were assigned by comparing TCR nucleotide sequences against IMGT/GENE-DB human TR gene sequences. In a later analysis, CDR3 sequences and most-parsimonious VDJ recombination scenarios were assigned using the TCRdist pipeline. A later analysis defined each TCR beta chain by its CDR3 amino acid sequence plus V-gene family, and excluded reads lacking a unique V-gene family. A later analysis removed several hundred highly shared, low-generation-probability nucleotide sequences to deal with suspected cross-contamination and a sequencing artifact. In a later analysis, a clonal expansion index for each public chain was calculated from normalized within-repertoire ranks of inferred template counts. A later analysis computed generation probabilities with a VDJ recombination model fitted to out-of-frame rearrangements, and checked the results against IGoR. Hypergeometric tests were used in a later analysis to score TCR-TCR, TCR-HLA and TCR-CMV co-occurrence, with a repertoire-size bias correction applied to the TCR pairs. A later analysis estimated false discovery rates by permuting HLA or CMV assignments 20 times. A later analysis grouped co-occurring TCRs with DBSCAN, adding TCRdist sequence similarity when clustering within HLA-allele-positive subsets. Repertoires with fewer than 30,000 or more than 120,000 public chains, plus five repertoires with anomalous nucleotide sharing, were excluded from co-occurrence clustering. Drawn from immuneACCESS, this table holds only the in-frame rearrangements with V and J called that TCRdb kept. Clones are partly lost; checked studies trace under half to an unresolved V gene and leave the rest unexplained. The V and J calls and clone size are taken from that table; D and trimming were inferred from the DNA. The sample table records approximately 190,000 clones; more than 80% of these occur just once. Roughly 2.6% of the sample is in the top ten clones.

V is clipped by 2 bases and J by 5 bases, and the sequence between their germline boundaries is 12 bases long. The CDR3 runs 15 residues from the cysteine to the phenylalanine. Only CDR3 DNA remains: 45 bases, in frame from the first base. Taken from the germline V gene, the CDR1 and CDR2 loops are MNHEY and SVGAGI. The cohort consisted of approximately 670 healthy bone marrow donors. At the time of sampling, every cohort member was nominally healthy, though immune exposures that went unrecorded were likely present. The donor was CMV seropositive and belonged to the group of about 290 seropositive cohort members. A peripheral blood sample was collected from each donor, and TCR beta sequencing was performed on peripheral blood mononuclear cells. Genomic DNA extraction from the blood cell samples was performed with the Qiagen DNeasy Blood Extraction Kit. To note about this clone: This receptor's antigen is unknown. No much larger clone exists at a distance of one base, and base qualities are not known.

The chain is assembled from TRBV6-5 and TRBJ1-4; too little of a D gene remains to name it. The sample was PBMCs. The TCR originated in a woman aged 45 to 65 in good health and CMV-seropositive. This receptor carries the CDR3 CASSYGSAPNEKLFF. The DNA is as follows: TGTGCCAGCAGTTACGGGAGCGCCCCAAATGAAAAACTGTTTTTT.